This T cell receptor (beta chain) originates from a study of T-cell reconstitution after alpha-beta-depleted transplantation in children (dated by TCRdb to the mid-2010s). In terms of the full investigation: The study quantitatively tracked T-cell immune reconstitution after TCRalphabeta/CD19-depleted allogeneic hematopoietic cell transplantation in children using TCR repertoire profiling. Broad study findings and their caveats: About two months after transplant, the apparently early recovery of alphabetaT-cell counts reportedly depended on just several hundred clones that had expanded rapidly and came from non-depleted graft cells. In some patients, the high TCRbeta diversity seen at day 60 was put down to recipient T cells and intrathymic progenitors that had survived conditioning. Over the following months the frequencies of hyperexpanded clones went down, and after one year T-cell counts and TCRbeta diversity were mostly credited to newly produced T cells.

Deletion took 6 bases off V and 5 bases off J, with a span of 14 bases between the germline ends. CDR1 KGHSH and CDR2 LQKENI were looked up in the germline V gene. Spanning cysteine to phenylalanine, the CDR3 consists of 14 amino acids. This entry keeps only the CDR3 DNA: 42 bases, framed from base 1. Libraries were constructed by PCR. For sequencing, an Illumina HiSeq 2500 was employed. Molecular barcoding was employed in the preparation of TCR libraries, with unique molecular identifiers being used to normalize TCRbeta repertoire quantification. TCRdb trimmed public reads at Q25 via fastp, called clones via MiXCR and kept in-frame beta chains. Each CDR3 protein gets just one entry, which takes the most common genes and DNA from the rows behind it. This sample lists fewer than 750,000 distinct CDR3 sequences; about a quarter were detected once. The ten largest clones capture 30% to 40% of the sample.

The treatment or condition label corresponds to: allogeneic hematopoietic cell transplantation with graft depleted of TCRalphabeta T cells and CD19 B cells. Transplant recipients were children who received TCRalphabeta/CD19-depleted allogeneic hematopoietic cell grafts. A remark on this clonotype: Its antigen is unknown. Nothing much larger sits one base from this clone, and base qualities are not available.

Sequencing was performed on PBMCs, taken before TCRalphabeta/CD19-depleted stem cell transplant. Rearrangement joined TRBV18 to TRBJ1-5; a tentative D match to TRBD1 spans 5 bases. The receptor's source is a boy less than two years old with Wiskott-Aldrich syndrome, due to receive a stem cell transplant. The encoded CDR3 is CASSSGRADQPQHF. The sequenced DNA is TGTGCCAGCTCCTCAGGGAGGGCAGATCAGCCCCAGCATTTT.